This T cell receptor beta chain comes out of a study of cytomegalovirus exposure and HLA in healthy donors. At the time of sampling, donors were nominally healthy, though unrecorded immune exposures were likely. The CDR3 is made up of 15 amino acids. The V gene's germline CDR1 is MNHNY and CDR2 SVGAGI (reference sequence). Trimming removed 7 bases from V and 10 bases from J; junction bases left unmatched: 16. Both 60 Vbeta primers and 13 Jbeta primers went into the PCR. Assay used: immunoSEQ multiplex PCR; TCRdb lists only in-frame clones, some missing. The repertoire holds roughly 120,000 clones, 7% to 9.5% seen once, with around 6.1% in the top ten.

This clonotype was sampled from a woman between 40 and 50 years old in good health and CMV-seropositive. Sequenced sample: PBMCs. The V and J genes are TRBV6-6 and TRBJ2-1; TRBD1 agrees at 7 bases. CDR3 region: CASNHRARGKNEQFF. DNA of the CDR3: TGTGCCAGCAATCACAGGGCCAGGGGGAAGAACGAGCAGTTCTTC.